Given below is one T cell receptor (beta chain) in context. Its recognized antigen is unknown. Base qualities are not provided; no much larger clone lies one nucleotide away. From the cysteine through the phenylalanine, the CDR3 covers 13 amino acids. Here the CDR3 DNA is all that survives: 39 bases in frame from base 1. At the junction V is shortened by 4 bases and J by 6 bases, with 10 bases in between. Per the germline V gene (reference sequence), LGHDT is the CDR1 and YNNKEL is the CDR2. In the ViraFEST assay, PBMC were stimulated with viral peptide pools, and antigen-specific CD4+ T cell clonotypes were then identified by expansion using TCR sequencing. After less than 13 days of culture, CD4+ T cells were isolated with the EasySep CD4+ T cell isolation kit. PCR-confirmed SARS-CoV-2 infection had occurred in convalescent patients between March and December 2020, before the Alpha, Beta and Delta variants emerged in the United States. Each well held roughly 2 million PBMC cultured in IMDM containing around 5% human AB serum, roughly 9.6 IU/ml IL-2 and gentamicin, along with about 9.5 ug/ml peptides. On days 3 and 7, half of the culture medium was replaced with fresh IL-2-containing medium. Unless otherwise noted, each peptide stimulation condition was cultured in triplicate wells. PBMC were separated from whole blood using Ficoll-Paque Plus gradient centrifugation and were then either cryopreserved at -140C or used fresh. The QIAamp micro DNA kit was used to extract genomic DNA from the cultured CD4+ T cells.

This record comes from a study of vaccination effects on CD4 cells after COVID-19 (dated by TCRdb to the early 2020s). At the level of the whole study: Each participant got two doses of an mRNA SARS-CoV-2 vaccine, either BNT162b2 or mRNA-1273. In both COVID-19 convalescent patients and infection-naive vaccine recipients, the study compared SARS-CoV-2 spike-specific CD4+ TCR repertoires from before mRNA vaccination with those from after it. Pre-vaccine samples from a couple of convalescent patients were drawn 16 days and one week before the first dose, 142 and 148 days after COVID-19 diagnosis. Altogether, some ten COVID-19 convalescent patients and a few SARS-CoV-2-naive healthy vaccine recipients made up the full study. Cultures from other donors in the study were sequenced using the Oncomine TCR Beta short-read assay on an Illumina iSeq 100.

The receptor library was made with the immunoSEQ multiplex PCR assay. DNA from the cultured and isolated CD4+ T cells underwent TCR beta CDR3 sequencing. Per the authors' processing: Non-productive TCR sequences were removed, reads were trimmed to the CDR3 region, and CDR3s of at least 7 amino acids were retained. Antigen-specific clonotypes were identified using the MANAFEST web app by comparison of expansion in peptide wells against reference cultures. To count as positive, a clone had to show expansion at FDR<0.05 compared with the reference and with all other wells, an odds ratio above 5, and a frequency above 0.1% in two replicate wells. A clonotype was defined as cross-reactive if the clonotype was significantly expanded both in SARS-CoV-2 spike wells and in at least one common cold coronavirus spike condition. CDR3 similarity was assessed by Levenshtein distance using the stringdist R package, and unrooted trees were constructed with ape in R 3.6.1. Held by TCRdb, this immuneACCESS table contains in-frame sequences only and omits some clones. Under half of the omission traces to an unresolved V gene where checked; the cause of the rest is unknown. V and J calls and clone size are copied from that table; D and trimming were computed from the DNA. Present in this sample are some 30,000 clones, approximately 72% of which were seen just once. The biggest ten clones account for around 28% of the sample.

The investigation overall reported the following: The study was limited by a small number of convalescent patients and lacked early post-infection timepoints. In convalescent patients, the post-vaccine spike-reactive repertoire was composed mainly of new vaccine-induced clones that were largely distinct from infection-induced clones. Both infection-induced and vaccine-induced clones contracted markedly at late post-vaccination timepoints, which is consistent with waning T cell responses.

The rearranged chain carries TRBV3-1 (or the pseudogene TRBV3-2) and TRBJ2-1; too little of a D gene remains to name it. The sample in question was CD4+ T cells from PBMCs cultured with a peptide pool, obtained before COVID-19 vaccination. The source of this sequence is a human donor who had a prior SARS-CoV-2 infection. DNA sequence: TGTGCCAGCAGCCTTCCCTTTCTCAATGAGCAGTTCTTC. This encodes CASSLPFLNEQFF.